These 24 T cell receptor beta chains share one sample of origin, sequenced in a study of T cell repertoires in cytomegalovirus infection. TCRdb redid the calling of the reads with MiXCR, one entry per CDR3 protein. Here the sample spans 7,500 to 9,000 distinct CDR3 sequences, about 49% being singletons. No antigens are known for them. The specimen was PBMCs, sequenced either directly or after in vitro stimulation (not recorded which). These receptors came from a human donor in good health (CMV status not recorded). Some clones in this sample may be carry-over from other donors' samples.

Within the sample, this clonotype is medium-sized. The gene calls are TRBV7-9 and TRBJ1-4; D is ambiguous. V shed 5 bases and J shed 8 bases, with 15 bases lying between them. Germline CDR1 reads SEHNR; CDR2 reads FQNEAQ (reference sequence). The CDR3 runs 14 residues. The CDR3 sequence is CASSPFVRREKLFF. The CDR3 DNA follows: TGTGCCAGCAGCCCTTTTGTCAGGAGGGAAAAACTGTTTTTT. Full variable domain (missing parts from reference TRBV7-9 and TRBJ1-4): DTGVSQNPRHKITKRGQNVTFRCDPISEHNRLYWYRQTLGQGPEFLTYFQNEAQLEKSRLLSDRFSAERPKGSFSTLEIQRTEQGDSAMYLCASSPFVRREKLFFGSGTQLSVL.

The chain employs TRBV19 and TRBJ2-1; 11 positions match TRBD2. The CDR3 length is 18 residues. Germline CDR1 reads LNHDA; CDR2 reads SQIVND (reference sequence). The V gene end was trimmed by 6 bases and the J gene end by 1 base; junction bases not matched to a gene: 11. The CDR3 region is CASRVWHSGRGSYNEQFF. DNA for the CDR3: TGTGCCAGTAGGGTATGGCATAGCGGGAGGGGTTCCTACAATGAGCAGTTCTTC.

V is TRBV12-3 or TRBV12-4 and J is TRBJ1-6; 7 nucleotides match TRBD1. The V gene end was trimmed by 6 bases and the J gene end by 7 bases; junction bases not matched to a gene: 3. This CDR3 contains 13 residues. This CDR3 reads CASRLGQNSPLHF. CDR3 in DNA: TGTGCCAGCAGGCTGGGACAGAATTCACCCCTCCACTTT.

The J gene is TRBJ1-3, the V gene TRBV7-2; 8 bases are shared with TRBD1. The V and J ends lost 5 bases and 4 bases, in that order; junction bases with no gene match: 10. There are 16 residues in the CDR3. CDR1 and CDR2 (germline): SGHTA, FQGNSA. CDR3 loop: CASSPWTGMSGNTIYF. CDR3 DNA: TGTGCCAGCAGCCCTTGGACAGGGATGTCCGGAAACACCATATATTTT. Looking up the rest from reference TRBV7-2 and TRBJ1-3 gives the full variable domain: GAGVSQSPSNKVTEKGKDVELRCDPISGHTALYWYRQSLGQGLEFLIYFQGNSAPDKSGLPSDRFSAERTGGSVSTLTIQRTQQEDSAVYLCASSPWTGMSGNTIYFGEGSWLTVV.

This clonotype was detected only a few times. The chain joins TRBV7-7 to TRBJ1-5; 8 bases match TRBD1. V was pared by 5 bases and J by 4 bases, with 16 bases of the junction left unmatched. Germline-derived CDR1 and CDR2 are SSHAT and FNYEAQ (reference sequence). The CDR3 runs 18 residues. The DNA for the CDR3 is TGTGCCAGCAGCGCCCAGCCTAGGACAGGGTCGGGAAATCAGCCCCAGCATTTT. Its protein is CASSAQPRTGSGNQPQHF. The full variable domain, rest sourced from reference TRBV7-7 and TRBJ1-5, is GAGVSQSPRYKVTKRGQDVTLRCDPISSHATLYWYQQALGQGPEFLTYFNYEAQPDKSGLPSDRFSAERPEGSISTLTIQRTEQRDSAMYRCASSAQPRTGSGNQPQHFGDGTRLSIL.

The chain is built from TRBV12-3 or TRBV12-4 and TRBJ2-1, with D unresolved. This CDR3 has 16 amino acids. Trimming removed 7 bases from V and 6 bases from J, with 22 bases in between. The CDR3 DNA reads TGTGCCAGCATTTTCGCCCCTTACTGGAGTGCCAATGAGCAGTTCTTC. Protein sequence: CASIFAPYWSANEQFF.

This clonotype has more than one count but fewer than ten. The chain carries TRBV7-9 and TRBJ2-2; D is ambiguous. CDR1 and CDR2 (germline): SEHNR, FQNEAQ (reference sequence). Between the trimmed V and J ends, which lost 5 bases and 6 bases, there was a span of 28 bases. The CDR3 consists of 19 residues. The CDR3 DNA follows: TGTGCCAGCAGCACGCGACATGTGGGCCTTCACGGCCTACCCGGGGAGCTGTTTTTT. Its translation is CASSTRHVGLHGLPGELFF.

This clonotype was observed a few times. The conserved phenylalanine or tryptophan normally closing the CDR3 is absent here, so this likely arose from a read error. The DNA is omitted, as the CDR3 cannot be located on it reliably, and the CDR3 follows TCRdb's listing. The chain has TRBV12-3 or TRBV12-4 and TRBJ1-1; the DNA was not used to check the table's D call, TRBD1. Counting both end residues, the CDR3 totals 16 amino acids. The CDR3: CASSLRVSKQGTDDFL.

At least ten counts were recorded for this clonotype. The V and J genes are TRBV7-9 and TRBJ2-7; no firm D call. Germline loops: CDR1 SEHNR, CDR2 FQNEAQ (reference sequence). This CDR3 comprises 15 residues. Trimming took 5 bases from V and 0 from J, leaving 14 bases between them. The DNA for the CDR3 is TGTGCCAGCAGCACATGGCCGGCGAGCTCCTACGAGCAGTACTTC. Protein sequence: CASSTWPASSYEQYF.

Concerning this clonotype itself: Lacking the conserved final phenylalanine or tryptophan, this CDR3 likely reflects a read error. The limits of the CDR3 on the DNA are not certain, so only TCRdb's listed CDR3 is given. The chain couples TRBV6-8 to TRBJ1-5; the D call of TRBD1 is as the table states it, not checked on the DNA. CDR1 and CDR2 (germline): MNHGY, SAAAGT. The CDR3 is 15 amino acids long, termini counted. CDR3 protein: CATGLRQGTNHPKHI.

This clonotype was observed a single time. No conserved phenylalanine or tryptophan is present at the end of the CDR3, so a read error is the likely explanation. The DNA is omitted, as the CDR3 cannot be located on it reliably, and the CDR3 follows TCRdb's listing. This sequence joins TRBV10-3 and TRBJ1-5; TRBD1, the table's D call, was not compared with the DNA. The CDR3 is made up of 20 amino acids, end residues included. Germline loops: CDR1 ENHRY, CDR2 SYGVKD. The chain's CDR3 is CAISESEQGSDETRNRPHHL.

The chain recombines TRBV6-2 or TRBV6-3 with TRBJ1-2; D ambiguous. Germline CDR1 and CDR2: MNHEY and SVGEGT. V was trimmed by 7 bases and J by 6 bases, leaving 18 bases between them. The length of the CDR3 is 14 residues. CDR3 DNA: TGTGCCAGCACAAGAGACGCATCCTGGGATGGCTACACCTTC. Residues: CASTRDASWDGYTF.

The rearrangement joins TRBV11-2 to TRBJ2-1; 7 bases map to TRBD2. Germline V gene lookup returns CDR1 SGHAT and CDR2 FQNNGV. This CDR3 comprises 15 residues. Trimming at V came to 3 bases and at J to 10 bases, leaving 12 bases not matched to a gene. The CDR3 sequence: CASSFEAGGRSEQFF. The DNA of the CDR3 is TGTGCCAGCAGCTTTGAGGCTGGCGGGAGAAGCGAGCAGTTCTTC.

On this clonotype: A read error is likely, as this CDR3 ends without the conserved phenylalanine or tryptophan. Because the CDR3's place on the DNA is in doubt, the DNA is left out and the CDR3 is given as listed by TCRdb. The V and J genes are TRBV6-1 and TRBJ1-5; the table's D call, TRBD1, was not checked against the DNA. Germline V lookup: CDR1 MNHNS, CDR2 SASEGT. The CDR3 totals 15 residues, both ends included. The CDR3 region is CAPGLRQGTNQPPQL.

The genes are TRBV18 and TRBJ1-1; possible D gene TRBD1, 5 bases. V was pared by 5 bases and J by 3 bases, with 25 bases between. CDR1 and CDR2 (germline): KGHSH, LQKENI. The CDR3 consists of 18 residues. The CDR3 nucleotides read TGTGCCAGCTCAACACGGGTTACGTACGGGGGAAGGGACACTGAAGCTTTCTTT. Its protein is CASSTRVTYGGRDTEAFF.

This chain links TRBV7-9 with TRBJ1-2; 9 bases align to TRBD1. The CDR3 has 19 residues. V trimming: 5 bases; J trimming: 2 bases; junction bases outside the gene matches: 18. Per germline, CDR1 SEHNR and CDR2 FQNEAQ (reference sequence). CDR3 coding DNA: TGTGCCAGCAGCATTCTGGTAACGAGGGGGACAGGGAAGAACTATGGCTACACCTTC. Amino acid sequence: CASSILVTRGTGKNYGYTF.

This clonotype was recorded a few times. V gene TRBV7-2 combines with J gene TRBJ1-2, with 7 bases that match TRBD1. This CDR3 comprises 19 residues. From germline, CDR1 is SGHTA and CDR2 FQGNSA. CDR3 coding DNA: TGTTCCATCGGCTTAGGGGACGTCACTCCGACAGGGTTGGGTAGTGGCTACACCTTC. This translates into CSIGLGDVTPTGLGSGYTF.

This chain links TRBV12-3 or TRBV12-4 with TRBJ2-1; D gene ambiguous. CDR3 length: 20 residues. The CDR3 region is CARCSLSLLWVERSYNEQFF. As DNA, the CDR3 is TGTGCTAGGTGCTCCCTAAGCCTCCTGTGGGTAGAAAGGTCCTACAATGAGCAGTTCTTC.

About this clonotype itself: No conserved phenylalanine or tryptophan is present at the end of the CDR3, so a read error is the likely explanation. The DNA is omitted, as the CDR3 cannot be located on it reliably, and the CDR3 follows TCRdb's listing. The chain has TRBV6-1 and TRBJ1-5; TRBD1 is taken as the D call from the table, unchecked against the DNA. Germline V gives CDR1 MNHNS, CDR2 SASEGT. The CDR3 is 15 residues long, ends included. CDR3 residues: CATGLRQGTNQPPHL.

As concerns this clonotype: The junction departs from germline at one end; a sequencing error may be responsible. The chain links TRBV5-5 to TRBJ1-1; D ambiguous. This CDR3 has 11 amino acids. CDR1 is SGHKS, CDR2 YYEKEE, per germline (reference sequence). CDR3 nucleotide sequence: TGTGCCAGCACCTTGGGCAGTGAATCGTGCTTT. Its translation is CASTLGSESCF. Filled out from reference TRBV5-5 and TRBJ1-1, the complete variable domain reads DAGVTQSPTHLIKTRGQQVTLRCSPISGHKSVSWYQQVLGQGPQFIFQYYEKEERGRGNFPDRFSARQFPNYSSELNVNALLLGDSALYLCASTLGSESCFGQGTRLTVV.

The chain combines TRBV7-2 with TRBJ2-5; 7 bases are a match to TRBD1. The CDR3 extends over 15 amino acids. The J segment lost 4 bases and the V segment lost 0 bases, leaving 5 bases of the junction unmatched. CDR1 is SGHTA, CDR2 FQGNSA, per germline. As DNA, the CDR3 is TGTGCCAGCAGCTTAGCGCGAGGGGGCAGAGAGACCCAGTACTTC. It encodes CASSLARGGRETQYF.

A few counts support this clonotype. This chain uses TRBV6-1 with TRBJ2-4; either TRBD1 or TRBD2 may fit D (7 bases each). Germline CDR1 reads MNHNS; CDR2 reads SASEGT. V was clipped by 6 bases and J by 7 bases, with 10 bases between them. CDR3 length equals 12 residues. CDR3 sequence reads: CASSRGGNIQYF. CDR3 coding DNA: TGTGCCAGCAGCAGGGGGGGTAACATTCAGTACTTC.

The chain carries TRBV19 and TRBJ2-1, with D perhaps assigned TRBD1 or TRBD2 (5 bases each). The CDR3 runs to 16 residues. From germline, CDR1 is LNHDA and CDR2 SQIVND (reference sequence). V was cut by 7 bases and J by 0 bases, with 16 bases left in between. CDR3 residues: CASMGDGLSSYNEQFF. The DNA for the CDR3 is TGTGCCAGTATGGGGGATGGGCTTAGCTCCTACAATGAGCAGTTCTTC.

In the case of this clonotype: The junction does not match germline at one end; this may be a read error. This chain connects TRBV19 to TRBJ1-5, with no clear D. Looked up from germline, CDR1 is LNHDA and CDR2 is SQIVND (reference sequence). The CDR3 totals 19 residues. The CDR3 bases are TGTGCCAGTAGTTCAATATATACCGGTAGAGGTGAAGACAATCAGCCCCAGAATTTT. Translation: CASSSIYTGRGEDNQPQNF.